This record covers a single T cell receptor (beta chain). The entry originates in a study of blood T cell repertoires in COVID-19. Study-wide background: Collection of acute and convalescent COVID-19 samples took place in the United States, Italy and Spain. PBMCs, B-cell-depleted T cells, or T cells were the source of the cDNA or gDNA that made up the material.

As handled by the study authors: From reference gene primer amplification, estimates of nucleated cell counts were derived. The table came from immunoSEQ multiplex PCR; TCRdb's copy has only in-frame clones and leaves some out. Clonal size and the V and J genes are those of that table, whereas D and trimming came from the DNA. Of under 45,000 clones listed, over 60% are singletons. Germline V CDR1 and CDR2: SGDLS, YYNGEE. Losses at the gene ends were 4 bases for V and 5 bases for J; bases not matched to a gene: 4. This CDR3 is built from 13 residues. The TCR was taken from a man aged 55 to 70 with active COVID-19. This chain connects TRBV9 to TRBJ2-5, with TRBD1 matching over 8 bases. Sequencing input: peripheral blood. The CDR3, as DNA: TGTGCCAGCAGCCAGGGGGCCGGGGAGACCCAGTACTTC. Translating it yields CASSQGAGETQYF.